At least ten counts were recorded for the clone carrying this TCR beta chain. The antigen is undetermined. Germline values: CDR1 DFQATT, CDR2 SNEGSKA (reference sequence). V gave up 0 bases and J gave up 10 bases, with 15 bases separating them. The CDR3 extends over 13 amino acids. Scientists amplified the TCR beta CDR3 regions from RNA transcripts. First-round RT-PCR used HTBI primers; second-round multiplex PCR followed. TCRdb fed the multiplex PCR reads into MiXCR, producing one record per CDR3 protein. The data show about 620,000 distinct CDR3 sequences, over 20% seen once. This specimen comes from a study of Graves' ophthalmopathy and Graves' hyperthyroidism. General study points: A 13-signature model separated ophthalmopathy from stable hyperthyroidism, reaching around 88% sensitivity and less than 83% specificity cross-validated. With a specificity of roughly 72% and a sensitivity of 70.59%, the model predicted ophthalmopathy progression.

The sequenced material came from peripheral blood. This chain uses TRBV20-1 with TRBJ1-2; D is undetermined. This sequence originates from a woman between 18 and 29 years old with stable Graves' hyperthyroidism. Some clones in this sample may be carry-over from other donors' samples. CDR3 in amino acids: CSARDHEAPDYTF. CDR3 nucleotide sequence: TGCAGTGCTAGAGATCATGAAGCGCCAGACTACACCTTC.